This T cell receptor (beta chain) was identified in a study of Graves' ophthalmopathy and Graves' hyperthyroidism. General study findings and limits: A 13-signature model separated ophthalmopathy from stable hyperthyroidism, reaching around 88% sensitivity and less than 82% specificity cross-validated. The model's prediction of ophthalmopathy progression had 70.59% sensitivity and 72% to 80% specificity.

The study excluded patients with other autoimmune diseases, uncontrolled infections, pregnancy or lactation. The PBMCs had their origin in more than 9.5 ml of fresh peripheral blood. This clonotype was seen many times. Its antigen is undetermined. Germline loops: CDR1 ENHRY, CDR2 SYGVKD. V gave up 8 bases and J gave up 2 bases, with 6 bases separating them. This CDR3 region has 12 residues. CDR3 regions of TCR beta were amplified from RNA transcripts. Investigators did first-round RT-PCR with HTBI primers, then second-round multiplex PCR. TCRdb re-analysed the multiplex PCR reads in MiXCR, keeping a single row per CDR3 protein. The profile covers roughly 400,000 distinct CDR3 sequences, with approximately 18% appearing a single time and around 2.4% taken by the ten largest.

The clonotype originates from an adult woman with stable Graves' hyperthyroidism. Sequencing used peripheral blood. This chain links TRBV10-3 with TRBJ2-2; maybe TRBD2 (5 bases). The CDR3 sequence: CAIRGNTGELFF. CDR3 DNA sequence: TGTGCCATCCGGGGAAACACCGGGGAGCTGTTTTTT.